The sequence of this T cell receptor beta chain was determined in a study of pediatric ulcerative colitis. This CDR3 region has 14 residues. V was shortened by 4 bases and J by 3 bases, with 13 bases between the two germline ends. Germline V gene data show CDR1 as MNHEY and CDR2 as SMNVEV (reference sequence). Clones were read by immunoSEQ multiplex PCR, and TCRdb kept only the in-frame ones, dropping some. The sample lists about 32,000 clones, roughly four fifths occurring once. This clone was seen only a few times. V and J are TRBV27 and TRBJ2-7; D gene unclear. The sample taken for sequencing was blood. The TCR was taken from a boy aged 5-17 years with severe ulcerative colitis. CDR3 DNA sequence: TGTGCCAGCAGTTCGAACCCAATCCTCTACGAGCAGTACTTC. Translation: CASSSNPILYEQYF.